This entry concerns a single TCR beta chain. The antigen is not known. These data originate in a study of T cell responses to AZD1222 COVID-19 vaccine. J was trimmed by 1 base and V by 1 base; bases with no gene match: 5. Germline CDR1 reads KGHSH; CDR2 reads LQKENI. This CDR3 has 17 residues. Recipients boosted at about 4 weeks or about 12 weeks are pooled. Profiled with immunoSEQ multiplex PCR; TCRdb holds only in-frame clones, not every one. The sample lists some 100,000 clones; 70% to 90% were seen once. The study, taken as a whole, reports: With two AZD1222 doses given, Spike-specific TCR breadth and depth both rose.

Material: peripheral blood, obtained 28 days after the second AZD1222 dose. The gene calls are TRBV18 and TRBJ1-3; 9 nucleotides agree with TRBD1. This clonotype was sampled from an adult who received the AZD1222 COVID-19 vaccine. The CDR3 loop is CASSPQGQGLSGNTIYF. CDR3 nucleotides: TGTGCCAGCTCACCACAAGGACAGGGGCTTTCTGGAAACACCATATATTTT.